A single TCR beta chain is shown here with its context. Its target is unknown. This record comes from a study of beta chain features in type 1 diabetes. Cell sorting via CD45RO/CCR7/CD25/CD127/CD95/CD27 was performed to obtain CD4+ naive, central memory, regulatory and stem cell-like memory cells. Whole-study findings and limits: Amplification by PCR could prefer shorter templates, with the same effect in patients and controls. The study found that naive, central memory and Treg TCRB repertoires appeared more similar in patients than in healthy donors. There were fewer insertions and more deletions at the VDJ junctions of type 1 diabetes patients.

Germline loops: CDR1 MGHRA, CDR2 YSYEKL. The CDR3 has 22 amino acids. V was pared by 2 bases and J by 3 bases, with 19 bases of the junction left unmatched. The authors reverse transcribed all of the isolated RNA, so sequencing captured expressed TCRB transcripts. Generated by immunoSEQ multiplex PCR, the TCRdb table keeps only in-frame clones and is missing some. The table records almost 350,000 clones, roughly a fifth of them present only once. Sample: naive CD4+ T cells from blood. The chain combines TRBV4-1 with TRBJ2-3; 14 bases fit TRBD2. The origin of this receptor is a woman in her late teens or twenties in good health. CDR3 in amino acids: CASSQQPFIPLTSGGDTDTQYF. The CDR3 region has the DNA TGCGCCAGCAGCCAACAACCCTTCATTCCCCTGACTAGCGGGGGGGATACAGATACGCAGTATTTT.